The subject of this entry is one T cell receptor beta chain. TCRdb keeps only in-frame clones here, not all; method: immunoSEQ multiplex PCR. The profile shows roughly 120,000 clones, 90% of them singletons. Recruited during active infection, patients (from Seattle) were subsequently followed longitudinally. These data come from a study of blood T cell repertoires in COVID-19. Sequencing was done on a sample of peripheral blood. The receptor was derived from an older woman with COVID-19, enrolled during active disease.

The DNA of the CDR3 is TGTGCCAGCAGTTTCAGGGGGCAACATGGCTACACCTTC. The encoded protein is CASSFRGQHGYTF. This chain connects TRBV27 to TRBJ1-2, with 8 bases identical to TRBD1. Germline V gene lookup returns CDR1 MNHEY and CDR2 SMNVEV (reference sequence). The CDR3 length is 13 residues. The trim removed 3 bases at V and 6 bases at J, leaving 3 bases unmatched.